A single T cell receptor (beta chain) is shown here with its context. In its sample, this clonotype was seen a few times. The target of this receptor is not known. Per-nucleotide qualities are absent, and no much larger clonotype sits a single base away. Taken from cysteine to phenylalanine, the CDR3 has 13 residues. The sequence is cut down to CDR3 DNA, 39 bases in frame from base 1. V loses 3 bases, J loses 9 bases, and the germline ends lie 12 bases apart. The data belong to a study of blood T cells in healthy people across ages (dated by TCRdb to between 2014 and 2017). With regard to the full study: In model experiments, template switching captured about one uniquely barcoded TCR beta cDNA molecule for every two T cells. To track age-related changes in TCR beta repertoire diversity, the study relied on deep sequencing normalized with unique cDNA molecular identifiers. The donors were split into four age groups: young (average around 15 years), middle-aged (nearly 40), aged (about 56) and long-lived (under 90). Donors of different ages were randomly distributed across sequencing lanes to avoid experimental bias. The study analyzed two additional independent replicas of 1 million unique cDNA reads from the same blood draw for two donors, one aged 18 to 30 and one aged 80 or older. The paper's findings and limits, for the study overall: Compared with the aged group, the long-lived group had more naive CD4+ T cells, fewer expanded clones and increased TCR diversity, a pattern suggesting age selection. The CMV infection status of donors was not known, potentially confounding age-related changes in expanded clonotypes. A strong correlation was found between observed TCR beta diversity and the percentage of naive T cells measured by flow cytometry. Estimates of total diversity from one million sequenced T cells were regarded as lower bounds and underestimates. Since profiling was done on bulk unsorted PBMCs, naive and antigen-experienced compartments could not be conclusively compared. As age increased, observed TCR beta diversity per million T cells dropped in a roughly linear way, and a significant reduction was already evident by age 40.

Systemically healthy Caucasian individuals from Russia, 39 in total and aged about 6 to 95 years, were included as donors. Ten milliliters of peripheral blood were collected from each donor into EDTA-treated Vacutainer tubes. Ficoll-Paque density-gradient centrifugation was used to isolate PBMCs, with at least 6.5 million per sample. Trizol reagent was used to extract total RNA from PBMCs, with at least 6 micrograms per sample. For every donor, flow cytometry on a PBMC aliquot measured the percentage of naive CD45RAhigh/CD27high T cells. To prepare the library, 5' RACE was applied. The sequencer was an Illumina HiSeq 2500. A second about 7 to 11 cycle PCR used a sample-barcoded 5' primer and a J-beta primer mix. Each TCR beta cDNA molecule received a unique molecular identifier from a template-switch 5' adaptor carrying 12 random nucleotides. Each sample yielded at least 2.5 million CDR3-containing paired-end reads. First-strand cDNA synthesis was performed from all RNA using the Mint cDNA synthesis kit, with priming by a TRBC-specific oligonucleotide. All cDNA was treated with uracil-DNA glycosylase and then went through a first 18-cycle PCR with the universal primers M1SS and BC2_uni_R. Per the authors' processing: Each sample was normalized by randomly selecting 1 million high-quality reads, each carrying a distinct molecular identifier. Instead of being binned into consensus sequences, reads with shared molecular identifiers were discarded. MiTCR, run with a Q25 quality threshold and the strictest error-elimination algorithm, handled CDR3 identification, clonotype clustering and error correction. Lower-bound total TCR beta diversity was estimated with a nonparametric unseen species model using Euler transformation. Starting from the raw public reads, TCRdb applied fastp trimming at Q25, assembled clones with MiXCR and retained in-frame beta chains. One record per CDR3 amino acid sequence lists the most common genes and DNA. TCRdb's processing, not the authors' own work, is the source of the V and J calls. The sample data list 1.5 million to 2 million distinct CDR3 sequences, and 28% of these were observed just once. The biggest ten clones account for roughly 8% of the sample.

The TCR originated in a woman aged 30 to 39 in good health. The source material was blood. The chain is assembled from TRBV12-3 or TRBV12-4 and TRBJ2-1; the D segment could be TRBD2, given 6 matching bases. The CDR3 protein is CASSFTRGIEQFF. The nucleotide sequence is given as TGTGCCAGCAGTTTCACACGGGGGATTGAGCAGTTCTTC.